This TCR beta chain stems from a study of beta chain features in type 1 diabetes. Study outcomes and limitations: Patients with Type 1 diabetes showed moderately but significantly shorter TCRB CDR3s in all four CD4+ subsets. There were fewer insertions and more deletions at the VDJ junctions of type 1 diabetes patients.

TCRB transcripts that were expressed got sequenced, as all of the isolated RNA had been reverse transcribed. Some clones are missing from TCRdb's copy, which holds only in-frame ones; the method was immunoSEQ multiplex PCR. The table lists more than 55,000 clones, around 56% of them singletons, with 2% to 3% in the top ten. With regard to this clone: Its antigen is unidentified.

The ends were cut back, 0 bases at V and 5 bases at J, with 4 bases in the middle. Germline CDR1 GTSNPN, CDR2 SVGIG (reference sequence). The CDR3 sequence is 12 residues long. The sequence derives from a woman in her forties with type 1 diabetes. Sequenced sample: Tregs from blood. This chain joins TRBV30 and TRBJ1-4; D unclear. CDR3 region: CAWSVQNEKLFF. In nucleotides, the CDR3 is TGTGCCTGGAGTGTACAGAATGAAAAACTGTTTTTT.